This note documents a single TCR beta chain sequence. Its specificity is unknown. This specimen belongs to a study of vaccination and CD4 T cells after COVID-19. Study-level information: Participants got two doses of BNT162b2 or mRNA-1273 vaccine.

The germline V gene encodes CDR1 MNHNS and CDR2 SASEGT. This CDR3 comprises 14 residues. V shed 6 bases and J 2 bases; nucleotides not matched to a gene: 4. The study, taken as a whole, reports: Spike mono-reactivity was the property of 304 of 307 vaccine-specific clones in convalescent patients.

Treatment denoted: 10-day PBMC culture with coronavirus spike peptide pools or control peptides (ViraFEST assay). Peptide-pool expansion of antigen-specific T cells preceded TCR sequencing in ViraFEST. Sequencing of cultured CD4+ T cell DNA used the Oncomine TCR Beta short-read assay. TCRdb independently ran MiXCR on the PCR reads; one entry per CDR3 protein. Of over 20,000 distinct CDR3 sequences in the sample, more than 35% are singletons; the top ten hold approximately 7.6%. This rearrangement joins TRBV6-1 to TRBJ2-7; 10 nucleotides align to TRBD1. The sample consisted of CD4+ T cells from blood, cultured in vitro. This sequence originates from a human donor who had recovered from COVID-19. The CDR3 loop is CASRAGQGTYEQYF. For the CDR3, the DNA is TGTGCCAGCAGAGCGGGACAGGGGACCTACGAGCAGTACTTC.